This T cell receptor beta chain was documented in a study of Graves' ophthalmopathy and Graves' hyperthyroidism. Study details: Ahead of any treatment, peripheral blood was obtained at the initial diagnosis.

The sequenced template was RNA, covering the TCR beta CDR3 region. The first round was an RT-PCR with HTBI primers, and the second round was a multiplex PCR. TCRdb called the multiplex PCR reads again in MiXCR, with one record for every CDR3 protein. The repertoire has roughly 700,000 distinct CDR3 sequences, around 40% of them found once; the top ten carry about 40%. CDR3 length: 17 amino acids. V was pared by 6 bases and J by 0 bases, with 18 bases between. Study conclusions and caveats: The model's ophthalmopathy progression predictions had more than 55% sensitivity and about 72% specificity. A majority of expanded thyroid clonotypes exceeding 0.001 frequency were likewise present in blood.

Diagnosis relied on clinical symptoms, serum thyroxine, TRAb, thyroid ultrasound and orbital computed tomography. Worth noting for this clonotype: What it binds is unknown.

Sequenced sample: peripheral blood. This TCR came from an adult man with Graves' ophthalmopathy. The chain has TRBV12-3 or TRBV12-4 and TRBJ1-5; D ambiguous. The CDR3 reads CASRSKVEHNSNQPQHF. CDR3 nucleotides: TGTGCCAGCAGATCGAAAGTAGAGCACAATAGCAATCAGCCCCAGCATTTT.